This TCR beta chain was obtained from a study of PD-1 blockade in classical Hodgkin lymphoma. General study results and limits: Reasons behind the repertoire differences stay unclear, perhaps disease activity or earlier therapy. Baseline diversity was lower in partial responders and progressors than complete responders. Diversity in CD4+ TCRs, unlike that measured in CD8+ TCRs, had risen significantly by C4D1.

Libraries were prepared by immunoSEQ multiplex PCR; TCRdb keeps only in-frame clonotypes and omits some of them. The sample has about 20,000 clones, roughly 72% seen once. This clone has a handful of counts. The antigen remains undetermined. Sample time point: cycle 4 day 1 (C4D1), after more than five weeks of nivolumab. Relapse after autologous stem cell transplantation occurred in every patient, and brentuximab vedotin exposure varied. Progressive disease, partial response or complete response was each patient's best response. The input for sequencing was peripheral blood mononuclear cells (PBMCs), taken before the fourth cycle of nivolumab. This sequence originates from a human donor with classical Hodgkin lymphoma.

CDR3 coding DNA: TGTGCCAGCAGGGACCGGGACAGGGCCTCCCCCCTCCACTTT. Its translation is CASRDRDRASPLHF. The gene calls are TRBV6-1 and TRBJ1-6; 9 nucleotides match TRBD1. Germline V gene sequence: CDR1 MNHNS, CDR2 SASEGT. The CDR3 length is 14 residues. V dropped 6 bases and J dropped 13; count of bases not matched to a gene: 10.